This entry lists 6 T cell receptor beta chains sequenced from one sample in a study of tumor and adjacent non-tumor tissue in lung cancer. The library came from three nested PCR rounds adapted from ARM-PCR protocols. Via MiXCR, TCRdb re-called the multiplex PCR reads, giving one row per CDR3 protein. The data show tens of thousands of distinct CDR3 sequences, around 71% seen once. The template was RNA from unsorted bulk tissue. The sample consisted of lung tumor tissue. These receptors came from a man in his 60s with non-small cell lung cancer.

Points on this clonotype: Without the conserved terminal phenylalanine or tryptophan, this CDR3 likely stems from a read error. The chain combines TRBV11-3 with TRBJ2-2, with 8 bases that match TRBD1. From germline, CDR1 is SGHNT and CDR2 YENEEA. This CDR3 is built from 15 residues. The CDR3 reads CANSKDRALTEELFL. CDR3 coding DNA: TGTGCCAACAGCAAGGACAGGGCTCTCACCGAGGAGCTGTTTCTT.

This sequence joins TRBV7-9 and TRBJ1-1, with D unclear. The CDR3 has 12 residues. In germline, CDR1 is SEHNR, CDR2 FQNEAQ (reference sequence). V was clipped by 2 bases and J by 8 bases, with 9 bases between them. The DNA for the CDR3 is TGTGCCAGCAGCTTATCAGGTCCCGAAGCTTTCTTT. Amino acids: CASSLSGPEAFF.

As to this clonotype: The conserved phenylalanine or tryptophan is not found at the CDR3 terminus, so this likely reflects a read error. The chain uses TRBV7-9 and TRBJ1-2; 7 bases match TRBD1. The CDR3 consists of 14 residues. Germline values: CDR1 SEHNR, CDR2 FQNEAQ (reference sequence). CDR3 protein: CASSSRQGDYDYTS. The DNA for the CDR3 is TGTGCCAGCAGCTCTAGACAGGGCGACTATGACTACACCTCC.

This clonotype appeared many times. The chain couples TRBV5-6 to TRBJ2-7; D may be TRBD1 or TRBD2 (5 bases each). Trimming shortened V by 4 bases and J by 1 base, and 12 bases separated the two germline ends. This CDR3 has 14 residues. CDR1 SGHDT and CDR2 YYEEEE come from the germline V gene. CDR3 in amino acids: CASSLGTQSYEQYF. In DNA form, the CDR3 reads TGTGCCAGCAGCCTAGGGACCCAATCCTACGAGCAGTACTTC. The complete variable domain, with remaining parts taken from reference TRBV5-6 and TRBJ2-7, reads DAGVTQSPTHLIKTRGQQVTLRCSPKSGHDTVSWYQQALGQGPQFIFQYYEEEERQRGNFPDRFSGHQFPNYSSELNVNALLLGDSALYLCASSLGTQSYEQYFGPGTRLTVT.

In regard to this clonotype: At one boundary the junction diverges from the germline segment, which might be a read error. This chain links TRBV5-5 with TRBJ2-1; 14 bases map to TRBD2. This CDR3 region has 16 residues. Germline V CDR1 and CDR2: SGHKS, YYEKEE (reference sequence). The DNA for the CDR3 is TGTGCCAGTAGCTGGGGACTAGCGGGAGCCGGCAATGAGCAGTTCTTC. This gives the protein CASSWGLAGAGNEQFF.

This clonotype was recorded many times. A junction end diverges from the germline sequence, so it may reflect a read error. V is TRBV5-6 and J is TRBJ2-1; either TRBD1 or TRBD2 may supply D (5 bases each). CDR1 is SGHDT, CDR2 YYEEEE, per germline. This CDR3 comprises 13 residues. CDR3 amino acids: CASTERGRNGQFF. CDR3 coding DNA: TGTGCCAGCACCGAGAGGGGTCGGAATGGGCAGTTCTTC.